This T cell receptor (beta chain) was captured in a study of T cell repertoires in cytomegalovirus infection. Per germline, CDR1 LNHDA and CDR2 SQIVND (reference sequence). CDR3 length: 16 residues. The ends were cut back, 5 bases at V and 2 bases at J, with 16 bases in the middle. TCRdb re-derived calls from the reads in MiXCR, one entry per CDR3 protein. Here the sample spans some 400,000 distinct CDR3 sequences, roughly 31% being singletons. This clonotype appeared a few times. This chain links TRBV19 with TRBJ2-4, with D perhaps TRBD2 (5 bases). Sequenced input: PBMCs. This clonotype originated in a human donor in good health (CMV status not recorded). Some clones in this sample may be carry-over from other donors' samples. The CDR3 reads CASSQDPGEPKNIQYF. The CDR3 DNA reads as TGTGCCAGTAGTCAGGACCCCGGGGAGCCCAAAAACATTCAGTACTTC.